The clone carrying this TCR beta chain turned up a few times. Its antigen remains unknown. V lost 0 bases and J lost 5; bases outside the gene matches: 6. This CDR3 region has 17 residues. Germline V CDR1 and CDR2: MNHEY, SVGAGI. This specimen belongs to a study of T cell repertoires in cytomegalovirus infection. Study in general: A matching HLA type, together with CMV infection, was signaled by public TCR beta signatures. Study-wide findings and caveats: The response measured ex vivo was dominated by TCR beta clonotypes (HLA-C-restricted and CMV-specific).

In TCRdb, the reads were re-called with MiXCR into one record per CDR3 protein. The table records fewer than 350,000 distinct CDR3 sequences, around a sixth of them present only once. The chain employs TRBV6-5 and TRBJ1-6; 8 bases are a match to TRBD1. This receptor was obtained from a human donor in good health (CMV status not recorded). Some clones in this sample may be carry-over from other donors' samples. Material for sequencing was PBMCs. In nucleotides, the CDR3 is TGTGCCAGCAGTTACTCGAGGGGGACAGGAGATAATTCACCCCTCCACTTT. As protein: CASSYSRGTGDNSPLHF.